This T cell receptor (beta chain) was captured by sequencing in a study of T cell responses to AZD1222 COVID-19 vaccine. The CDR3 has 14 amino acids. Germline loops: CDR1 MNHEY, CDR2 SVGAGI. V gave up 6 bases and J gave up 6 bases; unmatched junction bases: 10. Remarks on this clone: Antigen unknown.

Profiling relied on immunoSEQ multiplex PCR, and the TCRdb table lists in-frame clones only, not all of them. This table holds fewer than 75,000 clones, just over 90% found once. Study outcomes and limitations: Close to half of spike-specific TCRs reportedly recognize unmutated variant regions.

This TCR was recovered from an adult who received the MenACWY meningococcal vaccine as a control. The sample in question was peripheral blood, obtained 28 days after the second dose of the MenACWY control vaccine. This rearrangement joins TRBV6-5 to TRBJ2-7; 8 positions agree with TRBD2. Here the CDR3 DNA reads TGTGCCAGCAGCCAAGATCCTCTAGCGGGCGAGCAGTACTTC. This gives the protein CASSQDPLAGEQYF.